This TCR beta chain was retrieved from a study of blood T cells in healthy people across ages. Study-wide points: Long-lived donors had more naive CD4+ cells and higher diversity than aged donors. Researchers judged that diversity estimates from one million T cells fell short of true values.

The table lists this clonotype with a few counts. Its antigen remains unknown. A second PCR, run for about 7 to 11 cycles, used a sample-barcoded 5' primer plus a J-beta primer mix. Each CDR3 protein gets one entry after TCRdb re-called the 5' RACE reads with MiXCR. The sample consists of about 1.8 million distinct CDR3 sequences, just under 50% of them appearing once. The TCR originated in a middle-aged woman in good health. The sample consisted of blood.

Written as DNA, the CDR3 is TGTGCCAGCAGCTTAGTATCCAACCAAGAGACCCAGTACTTC. Protein sequence: CASSLVSNQETQYF. V is TRBV11-2 and J is TRBJ2-5; D not certain. V was clipped by 1 base and J by 0 bases, with 6 bases between them. From germline, CDR1 is SGHAT and CDR2 FQNNGV. There are 14 residues in the CDR3.